This TCR beta chain was identified in a study of PD-1 blockade in classical Hodgkin lymphoma. TCRdb keeps only in-frame clones here, not all; method: immunoSEQ multiplex PCR. The table has almost 100,000 clones, roughly 90% seen once; the top ten hold approximately 2.8%. Relapse was seen in all patients after autologous stem cell transplantation, and brentuximab vedotin exposure was variable. Each best response was a complete response, a partial response or progressive disease. Study-wide results and caveats: Relapsed/refractory patients reportedly had lower baseline diversity than newly diagnosed patients.

Concerning this clone itself: Its antigen is not known.

V trimming: 2 bases; J trimming: 4 bases; junction bases outside the gene matches: 5. The CDR3 runs 15 residues. The germline V gene has CDR1 SGHTA and CDR2 FQGNSA. The input for sequencing was peripheral blood mononuclear cells (PBMCs), taken at baseline. The clonotype was recovered from a human donor with classical Hodgkin lymphoma. The chain recombines TRBV7-2 with TRBJ2-1; 7 bases fit TRBD2. CDR3 in amino acids: CASSLPAGAYNEQFF. CDR3 DNA: TGTGCCAGCAGCTTACCGGCGGGAGCTTACAATGAGCAGTTCTTC.